This passage covers 22 T cell receptor beta chains from one sample sequenced in a study of blood T cell repertoires in COVID-19 (dated by TCRdb to the early 2020s). To prepare the library, the immunoSEQ multiplex PCR assay was applied. TCRdb provides this immuneACCESS table in a form limited to in-frame rearrangements. Some clones are lacking; in checked studies, under half of them reflect an unresolved V gene, and why the rest are absent is not known. Counted in this sample were approximately 220,000 clones; approximately 92% of them appeared once. The ten largest account for 3% to 3.5% of the sample. The material sequenced was PBMCs or T cells enriched from blood (not recorded which). Every receptor here comes from a woman between 18 and 29 years old in a cohort exposed to, infected with or recovered from COVID-19 (not recorded which).

The genes are TRBV19 and TRBJ2-3; 11 nucleotides agree with TRBD2. Germline CDR1 LNHDA, CDR2 SQIVND (reference sequence). This CDR3 contains 18 residues. Trimming at V came to 3 bases and at J to 3 bases, leaving 11 bases not matched to a gene. CDR3 sequence: CASSISRGTSGGTDTQYF. The CDR3 nucleotides read TGTGCCAGTAGTATTAGCCGTGGGACTAGCGGAGGAACAGATACGCAGTATTTT.

This chain uses TRBV18 with TRBJ1-2, with 7 bases lining up with TRBD1. This CDR3 comprises 15 residues. V gave up 1 base and J gave up 2 bases; unmatched junction bases: 4. Germline V gene data show CDR1 as KGHSH and CDR2 as LQKENI. Here the CDR3 DNA reads TGTGCCAGCTCACCACGGGACAGACCCAACTATGGCTACACCTTC. This gives the protein CASSPRDRPNYGYTF.

V and J are TRBV7-3 and TRBJ2-5; the match to TRBD2 covers 10 bases. This CDR3 comprises 15 residues. J gave up 2 bases and V 5 bases, and 5 bases lay outside the gene matches. From germline, CDR1 is SGHTA and CDR2 FQGTGA. The CDR3 region has the DNA TGTGCCAGCAGCGCCTTAGCGGGGGGACAAGAGACCCAGTACTTC. Its protein product is CASSALAGGQETQYF.

The chain couples TRBV2 to TRBJ2-5; 7 nucleotides line up with TRBD1. Germline V lookup: CDR1 SNHLY, CDR2 FYNNEI. The V and J ends lost 0 bases and 0 bases, in that order; junction bases with no gene match: 4. The CDR3 sequence is 16 residues long. The CDR3 sequence is CASSEAGTDYQETQYF. CDR3 sequence (DNA): TGTGCCAGCAGTGAAGCTGGGACAGACTACCAAGAGACCCAGTACTTC. Using reference TRBV2 and TRBJ2-5 for the parts outside the CDR3, the full variable domain is EPEVTQTPSHQVTQMGQEVILRCVPISNHLYFYWYRQILGQKVEFLVSFYNNEISEKSEIFDDQFSVERPDGSNFTLKIRSTKLEDSAMYFCASSEAGTDYQETQYFGPGTRLLVL.

This chain connects TRBV10-3 to TRBJ2-7; TRBD1 aligns across 8 bases. In germline, CDR1 is ENHRY, CDR2 SYGVKD. The CDR3 contains 13 residues. V lost 7 bases, J lost 5 bases, and 7 bases stayed unmatched. Here the CDR3 DNA reads TGTGCCATCAAAGAAGGACAGGGACACGAGCAGTACTTC. This sequence encodes CAIKEGQGHEQYF.

The chain links TRBV6-6 to TRBJ1-2; D is undetermined. CDR3 length equals 14 residues. Trimming removed 3 bases at V and 6 bases at J, with 14 bases between. Germline V CDR1 and CDR2: MNHNY, SVGAGI (reference sequence). The CDR3 loop is CASSYGRGSDGYTF. CDR3 DNA sequence: TGTGCCAGCAGTTATGGGCGGGGTAGCGATGGCTACACCTTC.

V is TRBV24-1 and J is TRBJ2-3, with 7 bases identical to TRBD2. With V trimmed by 3 bases and J by 4 bases, 6 bases remained unmatched. The germline V gene has CDR1 KGHDR and CDR2 SFDVKD. CDR3 length equals 15 residues. This chain's CDR3 is CATSDTGLYSDTQYF. The CDR3 DNA is TGTGCCACCAGTGATACGGGACTATACTCAGATACGCAGTATTTT.

This chain connects TRBV9 to TRBJ2-5; 11 bases match TRBD1. This CDR3 has 16 amino acids. Germline CDR1 SGDLS, CDR2 YYNGEE. V gave up 2 bases and J gave up 1 base; unmatched junction bases: 4. The chain's CDR3 is CASSVGGQGAQETQYF. The CDR3 coding sequence is TGTGCCAGCAGCGTGGGTGGACAGGGGGCCCAAGAGACCCAGTACTTC.

V usage is TRBV9 and J usage is TRBJ2-1; the D is unclear. Germline V gene sequence: CDR1 SGDLS, CDR2 YYNGEE. The CDR3 runs 12 residues. V lost 4 bases to trimming and J lost 5 bases, with 7 bases between them. The CDR3 reads CASSRSDNEQFF. In DNA form, the CDR3 reads TGTGCCAGCAGCCGATCAGACAATGAGCAGTTCTTC.

The genes are TRBV5-4 and TRBJ2-3, with 8 bases matching TRBD2. The CDR3 has 15 amino acids. Looked up from germline, CDR1 is SGHNT and CDR2 is YYREEE (reference sequence). V dropped 2 bases and J dropped 6; count of bases not matched to a gene: 8. CDR3 residues: CASSFSSGHWDTQYF. DNA of the CDR3: TGTGCCAGCAGCTTCTCTAGCGGGCACTGGGATACGCAGTATTTT.

This clone has a single count. The V and J genes are TRBV5-1 and TRBJ2-3; 9 nucleotides line up with TRBD1. The CDR3 consists of 14 residues. Per the germline V gene, CDR1 is SGHRS and CDR2 is YFSETQ. Losses at the gene ends were 4 bases for V and 6 bases for J; bases not matched to a gene: 6. The CDR3 loop reads CASSLGDRVDTQYF. In DNA, the CDR3 is TGCGCCAGCAGCCTAGGGGACAGGGTTGATACGCAGTATTTT. Complete variable domain (other parts from reference TRBV5-1 and TRBJ2-3): KAGVTQTPRYLIKTRGQQVTLSCSPISGHRSVSWYQQTPGQGLQFLFEYFSETQRNKGNFPGRFSGRQFSNSRSEMNVSTLELGDSALYLCASSLGDRVDTQYFGPGTRLTVL.

This chain uses TRBV18 with TRBJ1-4; 7 nucleotides line up with TRBD1. J was trimmed by 3 bases and V by 2 bases; bases with no gene match: 6. This CDR3 has 16 amino acids. Germline CDR1 is KGHSH and CDR2 is LQKENI. The CDR3 bases are TGTGCCAGCTCACCAAGTAGGACAGGCTCTAATGAAAAACTGTTTTTT. As protein: CASSPSRTGSNEKLFF.

The chain combines TRBV6-5 with TRBJ1-1; TRBD1 matches 10 bases. Germline V gene data show CDR1 as MNHEY and CDR2 as SVGAGI. This CDR3 has 16 residues. Losses at the gene ends were 2 bases for V and 5 bases for J; bases not matched to a gene: 8. This CDR3 is CASSYTRDRGYTEAFF. Written as DNA, the CDR3 is TGTGCCAGCAGTTACACTCGGGACAGGGGTTATACTGAAGCTTTCTTT.

The chain combines TRBV29-1 with TRBJ2-3, with TRBD2 matching 11 bases. The V and J ends lost 8 bases and 0 bases, in that order; junction bases with no gene match: 10. The CDR3 has 16 amino acids. The germline CDR1 and CDR2 sequences are SQVTM and ANQGSEA. The CDR3 nucleotides are TGCAGCACGGATAGCGGGGGGGCCAAGAGCACAGATACGCAGTATTTT. This encodes CSTDSGGAKSTDTQYF.

This chain connects TRBV7-9 to TRBJ2-3, with 8 bases that match TRBD2. The length of the CDR3 is 18 residues. Losses at the gene ends were 5 bases for V and 1 base for J; bases not matched to a gene: 14. Germline values: CDR1 SEHNR, CDR2 FQNEAQ (reference sequence). CDR3 protein: CASSPSTRLARRTDTQYF. CDR3 DNA: TGTGCCAGCAGCCCCTCTACGAGACTAGCGAGACGCACAGATACGCAGTATTTT.

The chain combines TRBV11-3 with TRBJ2-1, with D perhaps TRBD2 (6 bases). The CDR3 is made up of 16 amino acids. V lost 5 bases, J lost 8 bases, and 22 bases lay in between. Germline V gene lookup returns CDR1 SGHNT and CDR2 YENEEA. The CDR3 sequence is CASSPRDSRRVDEQFF. The CDR3 DNA follows: TGTGCCAGCAGCCCCCGGGACTCACGGCGGGTCGATGAGCAGTTCTTC. Full variable domain (rest looked up from reference TRBV11-3 and TRBJ2-1): EAGVVQSPRYKIIEKKQPVAFWCNPISGHNTLYWYLQNLGQGPELLIRYENEEAVDDSQLPKDRFSAERLKGVDSTLKIQPAELGDSAVYLCASSPRDSRRVDEQFFGPGTRLTVL.

The chain carries TRBV5-1 and TRBJ2-1; the D gene is possibly TRBD1 (6 bases). The CDR3 spans 17 residues. Trimming left V 0 bases short and J 0 bases short, with 13 bases between. Germline V gene lookup returns CDR1 SGHRS and CDR2 YFSETQ. Here the CDR3 DNA reads TGCGCCAGCAGCTTGGGAGGACAGTTTTACTCCTACAATGAGCAGTTCTTC. Its protein product is CASSLGGQFYSYNEQFF.

The rearrangement uses TRBV5-5 and TRBJ2-7; 7 positions match TRBD1. The CDR3 has 15 residues. V lost 4 bases, J lost 3 bases, and 10 bases stayed unmatched. Germline CDR1 and CDR2: SGHKS and YYEKEE (reference sequence). CDR3 residues: CASSRGDRVGYEQYF. The CDR3 region has the DNA TGTGCCAGCAGCCGAGGCGACAGGGTAGGCTACGAGCAGTACTTC. Together with reference TRBV5-5 and TRBJ2-7, the CDR3 gives the full variable domain: DAGVTQSPTHLIKTRGQQVTLRCSPISGHKSVSWYQQVLGQGPQFIFQYYEKEERGRGNFPDRFSARQFPNYSSELNVNALLLGDSALYLCASSRGDRVGYEQYFGPGTRLTVT.

The genes are TRBV6-5 and TRBJ1-1; D is ambiguous. The V end lost 3 bases, the J end lost 4 bases, and 9 bases lay between the germline ends. The CDR3 runs to 13 residues. CDR1 is MNHEY, CDR2 SVGAGI, per germline. The CDR3 bases are TGTGCCAGCAGTTATCTCCGGGGCACTGAAGCTTTCTTT. This sequence encodes CASSYLRGTEAFF.

V usage is TRBV19 and J usage is TRBJ1-5; 8 positions agree with TRBD1. Germline V gene data show CDR1 as LNHDA and CDR2 as SQIVND (reference sequence). The CDR3 has 13 residues. This chain's CDR3 is CVRGTGRNQPQHF. As DNA, the CDR3 is TGTGTTAGGGGGACAGGTCGCAATCAGCCCCAGCATTTT. The full variable domain, in which reference TRBV19 and TRBJ1-5 provide the parts outside the CDR3, is DGGITQSPKYLFRKEGQNVTLSCEQNLNHDAMYWYRQDPGQGLRLIYYSQIVNDFQKGDIAEGYSVSREKKESFPLTVTSAQKNPTAFYLCVRGTGRNQPQHFGDGTRLSIL.

The chain employs TRBV7-3 and TRBJ1-1, with D unclear. Per germline, CDR1 SGHTA and CDR2 FQGTGA. V lost 2 bases to trimming and J lost 1 base, with 5 bases between them. This CDR3 has 13 residues. In DNA, the CDR3 is TGTGCCAGCAGCTTAGCGCCGAACACTGAAGCTTTCTTT. This encodes CASSLAPNTEAFF. Drawing the rest from reference TRBV7-3 and TRBJ1-1, the complete variable domain is GAGVSQTPSNKVTEKGKYVELRCDPISGHTALYWYRQSLGQGPEFLIYFQGTGAADDSGLPNDRFFAVRPEGSVSTLKIQRTERGDSAVYLCASSLAPNTEAFFGQGTRLTVV.

This chain connects TRBV4-1 to TRBJ1-5; D is possibly TRBD1 (6 bases). Per the germline V gene, CDR1 is MGHRA and CDR2 is YSYEKL. V lost 1 base and J lost 4, with 17 bases in between. The CDR3 is 17 amino acids. The chain's CDR3 is CASSQVLGTIQNQPQHF. The CDR3 DNA reads TGCGCCAGCAGCCAAGTTCTTGGGACAATCCAGAATCAGCCCCAGCATTTT.